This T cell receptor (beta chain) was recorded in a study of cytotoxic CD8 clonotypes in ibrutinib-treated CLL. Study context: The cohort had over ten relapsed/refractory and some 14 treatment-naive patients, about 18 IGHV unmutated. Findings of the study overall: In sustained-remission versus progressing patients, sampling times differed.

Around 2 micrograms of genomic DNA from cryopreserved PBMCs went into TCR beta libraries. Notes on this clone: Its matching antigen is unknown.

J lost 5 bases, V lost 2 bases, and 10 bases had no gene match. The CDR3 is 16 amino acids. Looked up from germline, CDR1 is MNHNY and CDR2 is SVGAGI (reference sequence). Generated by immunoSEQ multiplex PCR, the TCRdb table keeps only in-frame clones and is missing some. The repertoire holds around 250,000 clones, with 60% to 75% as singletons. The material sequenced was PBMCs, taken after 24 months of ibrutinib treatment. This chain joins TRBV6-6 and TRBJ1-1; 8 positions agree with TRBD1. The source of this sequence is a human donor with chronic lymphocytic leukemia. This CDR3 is CASSYRTGTGETEAFF. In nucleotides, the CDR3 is TGTGCCAGCAGTTACCGTACCGGGACAGGCGAAACTGAAGCTTTCTTT.